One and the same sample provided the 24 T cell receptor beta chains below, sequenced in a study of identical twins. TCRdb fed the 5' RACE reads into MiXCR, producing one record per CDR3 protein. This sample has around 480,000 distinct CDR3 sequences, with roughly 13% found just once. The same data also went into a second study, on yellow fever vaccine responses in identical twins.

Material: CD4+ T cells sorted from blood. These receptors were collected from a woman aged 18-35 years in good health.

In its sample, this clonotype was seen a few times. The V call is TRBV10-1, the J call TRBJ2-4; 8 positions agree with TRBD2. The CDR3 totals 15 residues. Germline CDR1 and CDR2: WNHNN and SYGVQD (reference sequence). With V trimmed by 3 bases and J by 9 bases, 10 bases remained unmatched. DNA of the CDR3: TGCGCCAGCAGTGACCCCGCGGGAGGCCATGGCATTCAGTACTTC. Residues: CASSDPAGGHGIQYF.

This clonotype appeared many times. The chain's CDR3 is CASSLDGGYTEAFF. The CDR3 DNA follows: TGCGCCAGCAGCTTGGATGGGGGGTACACTGAAGCTTTCTTT. The chain recombines TRBV5-1 with TRBJ1-1, with D possibly TRBD1 on 5 matching bases. CDR1 is SGHRS, CDR2 YFSETQ, per germline. Trimming shortened V by 0 bases and J by 3 bases, and 9 bases separated the two germline ends. CDR3 length: 14 residues.

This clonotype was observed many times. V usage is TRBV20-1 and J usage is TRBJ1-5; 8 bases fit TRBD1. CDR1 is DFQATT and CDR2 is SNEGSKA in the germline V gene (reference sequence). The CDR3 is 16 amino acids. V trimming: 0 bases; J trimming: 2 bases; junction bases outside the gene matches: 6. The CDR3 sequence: CSARDPDRGGNQPQHF. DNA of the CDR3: TGCAGTGCTAGAGATCCTGACAGGGGAGGCAATCAGCCCCAGCATTTT.

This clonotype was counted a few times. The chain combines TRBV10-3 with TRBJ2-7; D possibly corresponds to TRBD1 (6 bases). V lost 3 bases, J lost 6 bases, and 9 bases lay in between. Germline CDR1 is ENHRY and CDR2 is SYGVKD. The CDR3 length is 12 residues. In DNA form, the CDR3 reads TGTGCCATCAGTGAACGGGACACCGAGCAGTACTTC. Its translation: CAISERDTEQYF.

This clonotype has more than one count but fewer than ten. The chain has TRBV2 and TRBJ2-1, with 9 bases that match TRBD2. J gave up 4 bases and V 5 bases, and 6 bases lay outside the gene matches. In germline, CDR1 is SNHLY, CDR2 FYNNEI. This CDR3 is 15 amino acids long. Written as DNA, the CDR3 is TGTGCCAGCAGTCGGGCGGGGGGGCGTTACAATGAGCAGTTCTTC. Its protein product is CASSRAGGRYNEQFF.

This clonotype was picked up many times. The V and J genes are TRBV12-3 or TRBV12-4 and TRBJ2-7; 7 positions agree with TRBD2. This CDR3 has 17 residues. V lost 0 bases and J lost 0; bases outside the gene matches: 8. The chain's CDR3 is CASSLALGGVISYEQYF. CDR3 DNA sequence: TGTGCCAGCAGTTTAGCGCTTGGGGGGGTAATCTCCTACGAGCAGTACTTC.

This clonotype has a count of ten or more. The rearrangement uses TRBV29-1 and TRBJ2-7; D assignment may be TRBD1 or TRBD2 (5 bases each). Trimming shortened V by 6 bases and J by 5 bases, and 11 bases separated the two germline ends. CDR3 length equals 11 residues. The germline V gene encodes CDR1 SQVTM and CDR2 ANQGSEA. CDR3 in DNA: TGCAGCGTCCGATGGGACGACGAGCAGTACTTC. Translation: CSVRWDDEQYF.

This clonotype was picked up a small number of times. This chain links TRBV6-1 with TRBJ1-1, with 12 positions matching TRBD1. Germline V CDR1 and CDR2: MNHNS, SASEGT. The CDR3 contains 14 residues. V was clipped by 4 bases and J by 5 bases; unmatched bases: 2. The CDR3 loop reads CASSGGQGATEAFF. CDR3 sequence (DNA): TGTGCCAGCAGTGGGGGACAGGGGGCGACTGAAGCTTTCTTT.

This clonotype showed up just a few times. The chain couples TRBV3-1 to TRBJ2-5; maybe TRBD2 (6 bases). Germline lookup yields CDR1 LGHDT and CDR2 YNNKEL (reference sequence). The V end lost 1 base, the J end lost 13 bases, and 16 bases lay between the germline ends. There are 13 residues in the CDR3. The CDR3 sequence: CASSQGFGGERYF. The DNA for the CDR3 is TGTGCCAGCAGCCAAGGCTTCGGCGGGGAGCGGTACTTC.

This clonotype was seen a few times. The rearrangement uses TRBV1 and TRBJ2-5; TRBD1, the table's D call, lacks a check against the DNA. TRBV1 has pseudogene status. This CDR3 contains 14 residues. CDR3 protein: CTSSIRGAEETQYF. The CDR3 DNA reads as TGCACCAGCAGCATCCGGGGGGCTGAAGAGACCCAGTACTTC.

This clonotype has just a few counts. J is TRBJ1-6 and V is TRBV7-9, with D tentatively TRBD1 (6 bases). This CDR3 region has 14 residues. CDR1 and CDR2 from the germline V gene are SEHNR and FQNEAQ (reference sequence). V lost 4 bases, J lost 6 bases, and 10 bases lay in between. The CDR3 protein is CASSSQGPNSPLHF. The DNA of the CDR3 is TGTGCCAGCAGCTCACAGGGTCCTAATTCACCCCTCCACTTT. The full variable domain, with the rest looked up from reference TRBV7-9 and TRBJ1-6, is DTGVSQNPRHKITKRGQNVTFRCDPISEHNRLYWYRQTLGQGPEFLTYFQNEAQLEKSRLLSDRFSAERPKGSFSTLEIQRTEQGDSAMYLCASSSQGPNSPLHFGNGTRLTVT.

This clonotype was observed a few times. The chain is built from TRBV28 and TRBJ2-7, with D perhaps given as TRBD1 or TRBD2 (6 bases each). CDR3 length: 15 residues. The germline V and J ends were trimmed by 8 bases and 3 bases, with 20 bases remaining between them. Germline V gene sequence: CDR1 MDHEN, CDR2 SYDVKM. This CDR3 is CASGIRGATNYEQYF. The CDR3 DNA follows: TGTGCCAGCGGAATAAGGGGGGCAACTAACTACGAGCAGTACTTC.

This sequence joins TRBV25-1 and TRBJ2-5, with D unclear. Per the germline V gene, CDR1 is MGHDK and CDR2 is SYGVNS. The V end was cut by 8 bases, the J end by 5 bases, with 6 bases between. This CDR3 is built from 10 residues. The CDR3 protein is CASASETQYF. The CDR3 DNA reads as TGTGCCAGCGCGAGTGAGACCCAGTACTTC.

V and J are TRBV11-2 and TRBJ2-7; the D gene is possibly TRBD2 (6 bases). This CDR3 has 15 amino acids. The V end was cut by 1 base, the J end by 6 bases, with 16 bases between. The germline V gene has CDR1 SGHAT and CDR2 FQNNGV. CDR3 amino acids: CASSLGGQGGGEQYF. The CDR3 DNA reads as TGTGCCAGCAGCTTAGGCGGTCAGGGAGGAGGCGAGCAGTACTTC.

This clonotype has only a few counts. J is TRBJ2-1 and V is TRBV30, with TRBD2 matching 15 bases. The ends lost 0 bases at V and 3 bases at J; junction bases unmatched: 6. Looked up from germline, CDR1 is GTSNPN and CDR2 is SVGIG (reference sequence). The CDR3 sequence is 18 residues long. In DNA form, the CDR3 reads TGTGCCTGGAGTGTTGGACTAGCGGGAGGGCGTAGCTACAATGAGCAGTTCTTC. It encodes CAWSVGLAGGRSYNEQFF.

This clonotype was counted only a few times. The CDR3 protein is CASSYDPNQPGGQPQHF. The CDR3 nucleotides read TGTGCCAGCAGTTATGACCCAAACCAACCCGGAGGTCAGCCCCAGCATTTT. The chain uses TRBV12-3 or TRBV12-4 and TRBJ1-5, with D uncertain. Trimming shortened V by 4 bases and J by 6 bases, and 22 bases separated the two germline ends. This CDR3 region has 17 residues.

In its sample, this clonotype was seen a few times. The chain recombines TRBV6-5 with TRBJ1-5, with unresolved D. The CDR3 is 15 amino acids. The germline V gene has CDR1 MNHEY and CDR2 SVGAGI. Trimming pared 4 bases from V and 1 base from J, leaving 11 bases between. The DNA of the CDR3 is TGTGCCAGCAGTTTAAGGCAGCCAAGCAATCAGCCCCAGCATTTT. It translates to CASSLRQPSNQPQHF.

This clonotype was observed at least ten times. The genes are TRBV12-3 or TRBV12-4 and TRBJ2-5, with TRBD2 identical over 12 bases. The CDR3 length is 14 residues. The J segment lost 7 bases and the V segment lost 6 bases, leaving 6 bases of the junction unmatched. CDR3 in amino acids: CASRTSGSLGTQYF. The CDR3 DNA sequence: TGTGCCAGCAGGACTAGCGGGAGTCTCGGGACCCAGTACTTC.

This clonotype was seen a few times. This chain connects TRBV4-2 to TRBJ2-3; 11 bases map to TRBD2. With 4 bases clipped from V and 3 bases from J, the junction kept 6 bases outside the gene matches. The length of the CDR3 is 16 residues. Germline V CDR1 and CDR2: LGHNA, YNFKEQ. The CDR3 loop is CASSPVTSGVTDTQYF. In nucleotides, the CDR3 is TGTGCCAGCAGCCCAGTGACTAGCGGGGTAACAGATACGCAGTATTTT.

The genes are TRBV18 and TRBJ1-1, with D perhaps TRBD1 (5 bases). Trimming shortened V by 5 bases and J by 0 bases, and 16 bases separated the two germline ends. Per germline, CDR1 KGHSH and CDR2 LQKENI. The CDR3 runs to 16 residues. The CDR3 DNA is TGTGCCAGCTCAGCGGTACGGCAGGGTATGAACACTGAAGCTTTCTTT. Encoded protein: CASSAVRQGMNTEAFF. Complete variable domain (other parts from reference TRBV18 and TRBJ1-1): NAGVMQNPRHLVRRRGQEARLRCSPMKGHSHVYWYRQLPEEGLKFMVYLQKENIIDESGMPKERFSAEFPKEGPSILRIQQVVRGDSAAYFCASSAVRQGMNTEAFFGQGTRLTVV.

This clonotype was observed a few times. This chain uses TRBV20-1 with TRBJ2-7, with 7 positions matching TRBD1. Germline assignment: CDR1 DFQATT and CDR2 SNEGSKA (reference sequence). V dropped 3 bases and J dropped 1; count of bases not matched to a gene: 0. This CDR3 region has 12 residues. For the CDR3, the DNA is TGCAGTGCTAGGGGACAGTCCTACGAGCAGTACTTC. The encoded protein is CSARGQSYEQYF.

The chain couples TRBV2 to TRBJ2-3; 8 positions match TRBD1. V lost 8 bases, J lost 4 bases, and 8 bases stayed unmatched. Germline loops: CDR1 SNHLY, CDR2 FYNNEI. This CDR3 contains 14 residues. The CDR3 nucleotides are TGTGCCAGCCCACTTGACAGGGGTGCAGATACGCAGTATTTT. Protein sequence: CASPLDRGADTQYF.

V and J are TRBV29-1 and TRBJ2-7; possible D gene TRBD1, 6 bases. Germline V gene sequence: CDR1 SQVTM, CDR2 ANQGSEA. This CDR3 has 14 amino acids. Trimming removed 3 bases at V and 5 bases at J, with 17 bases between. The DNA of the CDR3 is TGCAGCGTTGATGGTATCAGGGGAGTCGACGAGCAGTACTTC. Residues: CSVDGIRGVDEQYF.

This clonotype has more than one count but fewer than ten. The CDR3, as DNA: TGTGCCAGCAGTTACCGGCAGAAGAACACTGAAGCTTTCTTT. Translating it yields CASSYRQKNTEAFF. The chain employs TRBV6-2 or TRBV6-3 and TRBJ1-1; D is undetermined. CDR1 and CDR2 (germline): MNHEY, SVGEGT. CDR3 length equals 14 residues. The V end was cut by 2 bases, the J end by 1 base, with 8 bases between.